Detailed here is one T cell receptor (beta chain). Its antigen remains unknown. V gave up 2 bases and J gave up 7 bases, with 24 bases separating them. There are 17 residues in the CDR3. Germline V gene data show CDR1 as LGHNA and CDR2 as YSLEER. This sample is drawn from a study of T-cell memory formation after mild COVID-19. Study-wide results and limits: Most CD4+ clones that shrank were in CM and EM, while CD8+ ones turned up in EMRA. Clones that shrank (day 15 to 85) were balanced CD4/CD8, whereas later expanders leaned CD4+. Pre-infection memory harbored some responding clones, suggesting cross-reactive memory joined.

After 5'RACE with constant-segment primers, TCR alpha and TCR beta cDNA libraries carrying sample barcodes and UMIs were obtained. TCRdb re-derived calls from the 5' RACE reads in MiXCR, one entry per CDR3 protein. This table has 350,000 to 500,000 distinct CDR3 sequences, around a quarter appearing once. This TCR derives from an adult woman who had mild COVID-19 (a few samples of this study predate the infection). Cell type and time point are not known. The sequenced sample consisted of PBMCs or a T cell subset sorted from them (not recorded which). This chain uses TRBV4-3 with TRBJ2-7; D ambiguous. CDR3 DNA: TGCGCCAGCAGCCAACCGGAGACTGCCCCCCTTTGGTGGGAGCAGTACTTC. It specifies CASSQPETAPLWWEQYF.